These 19 T cell receptor beta chains were sequenced from one sample in a study of CD8+ T cells in alopecia areata. Following extraction, RNA underwent reverse transcription to cDNA, which served as the sequencing template. Libraries were prepared by immunoSEQ multiplex PCR; TCRdb keeps only in-frame clonotypes and omits some of them. The sample has about 210,000 clones, around two fifths seen once; the top ten hold under 0.55%. Stated treatment: oral pan-JAK inhibitor, 5-10 mg twice daily. Sequenced here: CD4+ T cells sorted from blood, sampled at approximately week 34, from a patient treated with tofacitinib. The receptors shown here come from a human donor with alopecia areata.

The rearrangement links TRBV5-1 to TRBJ2-3, with TRBD2 matching 13 bases. Germline V gene lookup returns CDR1 SGHRS and CDR2 YFSETQ. Losses at the gene ends were 4 bases for V and 2 bases for J; bases not matched to a gene: 7. This CDR3 comprises 17 residues. The CDR3 DNA follows: TGCGCCAGCAGCCAGGGACTAGCGGGATCCGCCACAGATACGCAGTATTTT. The encoded protein is CASSQGLAGSATDTQYF.

This clone has more than one count but fewer than ten. The CDR3 sequence: CATRGTEAFF. In DNA form, the CDR3 reads TGTGCCACCAGGGGCACTGAAGCTTTCTTT. The chain joins TRBV18 to TRBJ1-1, with a weak D call TRBD1 (6 bases). From germline, CDR1 is KGHSH and CDR2 LQKENI. The length of the CDR3 is 10 residues. V shed 10 bases and J shed 4 bases, with 7 bases lying between them. The full variable domain, rest sourced from reference TRBV18 and TRBJ1-1, is NAGVMQNPRHLVRRRGQEARLRCSPMKGHSHVYWYRQLPEEGLKFMVYLQKENIIDESGMPKERFSAEFPKEGPSILRIQQVVRGDSAAYFCATRGTEAFFGQGTRLTVV.

The rearrangement links TRBV2 to TRBJ2-1; 7 positions agree with TRBD1. In germline, CDR1 is SNHLY, CDR2 FYNNEI. Germline trimming cut 5 bases from V and 0 bases from J; bases unmatched to any gene: 19. This CDR3 spans 20 amino acids. The CDR3 DNA follows: TGTGCCAGCAGTCCTGTTCGACAGGGTCGATTAGGGAGCTCCTACAATGAGCAGTTCTTC. It translates to CASSPVRQGRLGSSYNEQFF.

This sequence joins TRBV6-5 and TRBJ1-2; 8 bases fit TRBD1. The CDR3 is 16 amino acids. Germline trimming cut 4 bases from V and 4 bases from J; bases unmatched to any gene: 11. The germline gives CDR1 MNHEY, CDR2 SVGAGI. The chain's CDR3 is CASSSGQAKSRYGYTF. The CDR3 DNA reads TGTGCCAGCAGTTCGGGACAGGCAAAGTCCCGCTATGGCTACACCTTC.

The chain employs TRBV15 and TRBJ2-3, with no clear D. V dropped 0 bases and J dropped 5 bases, with 12 bases sitting between them. The CDR3 runs to 15 residues. Germline V CDR1 and CDR2: LNHNV, YYDKDF (reference sequence). The CDR3, as DNA: TGTGCCACCAGCAGAGATATATATTCAGAAGATACGCAGTATTTT. Protein product: CATSRDIYSEDTQYF.

In this sample, this clone turned up a few times. The chain is built from TRBV29-1 and TRBJ2-5; 7 nucleotides align to TRBD1. The CDR3 is 11 residues long. CDR1 and CDR2 from the germline V gene are SQVTM and ANQGSEA. J lost 5 bases, V lost 8 bases, and 5 bases had no gene match. CDR3 sequence (DNA): TGCAGCATGAGGACAGGCGAGACCCAGTACTTC. Translated, it gives CSMRTGETQYF.

V gene TRBV4-1 combines with J gene TRBJ1-3; tentative D call: TRBD1 (5 bases). The CDR3 runs 16 residues. CDR1 and CDR2 (germline): MGHRA, YSYEKL. V dropped 6 bases and J dropped 2 bases, with 17 bases sitting between them. In DNA form, the CDR3 reads TGCGCCAGCAGTCTTGGGGCGACGATGGCTGGAAACACCATATATTTT. Its translation: CASSLGATMAGNTIYF.

This clone turned up a few times. The V gene is TRBV30, the J gene TRBJ2-2; 10 positions agree with TRBD2. With 4 bases clipped from V and 3 bases from J, the junction kept 5 bases outside the gene matches. CDR1 and CDR2 from the germline V gene are GTSNPN and SVGIG (reference sequence). The CDR3 consists of 15 residues. The CDR3 coding sequence is TGTGCCTGGAACCTAGCGGGAGTGTACACCGGGGAGCTGTTTTTT. Residues: CAWNLAGVYTGELFF.

CDR3 coding DNA: TGTGCCAGCAGGGGACTAGCGGGGGGGCGCGAGCAGTACTTC. Its translation is CASRGLAGGREQYF. The chain employs TRBV2 and TRBJ2-7; 16 nucleotides match TRBD2. J lost 6 bases, V lost 6 bases, and 2 bases had no gene match. The germline CDR1 and CDR2 sequences are SNHLY and FYNNEI. The CDR3 has 14 residues.

V is TRBV7-2 and J is TRBJ2-1; 8 bases are shared with TRBD2. Germline CDR1 and CDR2: SGHTA and FQGNSA. The V gene end was trimmed by 3 bases and the J gene end by 5 bases; junction bases not matched to a gene: 6. The CDR3 is made up of 15 amino acids. DNA for the CDR3: TGTGCCAGCAGCTTCGGGGGGGAGGGCCACAATGAGCAGTTCTTC. This codes for CASSFGGEGHNEQFF.

This clone turned up a few times. The genes are TRBV11-3 and TRBJ2-5; 10 bases line up with TRBD1. V lost 1 base and J lost 5; bases outside the gene matches: 4. Germline assignment: CDR1 SGHNT and CDR2 YENEEA. The CDR3 contains 15 residues. The CDR3 DNA reads TGTGCCAGCAGCTTAGGTGGGACAGGGGATGAGACCCAGTACTTC. It codes for CASSLGGTGDETQYF.

This sequence joins TRBV12-5 and TRBJ2-7, with a weak D call TRBD2 (6 bases). This CDR3 has 15 residues. CDR1 and CDR2 (germline): LGHNT, FRNRAP. Trimming removed 9 bases at V and 2 bases at J, with 20 bases between. The CDR3 nucleotides read TGTGCTAGCGGGTTAAAACGGGAGCAACCCTACGAGCAGTACTTC. Translating gives CASGLKREQPYEQYF.

The chain combines TRBV21-1 with TRBJ1-2; TRBD1, the table's D call, lacks a check against the DNA. TRBV21-1 has pseudogene status. This CDR3 spans 17 amino acids. CDR3 amino acids: CASSNFQQTEPYYGYTF. The CDR3 coding sequence is TGTGCCAGCAGCAACTTTCAACAGACAGAGCCCTATTATGGCTACACCTTC.

This clone occurred a few times. This chain connects TRBV7-9 to TRBJ2-6; no definite D call. The V and J ends lost 4 bases and 4 bases respectively, with 8 bases between them. This CDR3 is built from 14 residues. Germline lookup yields CDR1 SEHNR and CDR2 FQNEAQ (reference sequence). Here the CDR3 reads CASSSPIGANVLTF. DNA for the CDR3: TGTGCCAGCAGCTCCCCGATAGGGGCCAACGTCCTGACTTTC. Full variable domain (outside the CDR3, taken from reference TRBV7-9 and TRBJ2-6): DTGVSQNPRHKITKRGQNVTFRCDPISEHNRLYWYRQTLGQGPEFLTYFQNEAQLEKSRLLSDRFSAERPKGSFSTLEIQRTEQGDSAMYLCASSSPIGANVLTFGAGSRLTVL.

The sample holds a few counts of this clone. The chain links TRBV30 to TRBJ1-5; 7 bases align to TRBD1. The V and J ends lost 6 bases and 4 bases, in that order; junction bases with no gene match: 6. Germline lookup yields CDR1 GTSNPN and CDR2 SVGIG (reference sequence). This CDR3 spans 13 amino acids. Written as DNA, the CDR3 is TGTGCCTGTACCAAACAGGGGAATCAGCCCCAGCATTTT. Translated: CACTKQGNQPQHF.

This clone came up many times. The chain is built from TRBV6-6 and TRBJ2-3; 10 bases map to TRBD2. The CDR3 totals 16 residues. The ends lost 6 bases at V and 3 bases at J; junction bases unmatched: 9. Germline V gene data show CDR1 as MNHNY and CDR2 as SVGAGI (reference sequence). Here the CDR3 reads CASRRTPAGGTDTQYF. The CDR3 DNA sequence: TGTGCCAGCAGAAGGACCCCAGCGGGAGGGACAGATACGCAGTATTTT.

This rearrangement joins TRBV5-4 to TRBJ2-7, with TRBD1 matching 8 bases. This CDR3 has 13 residues. The V segment lost 2 bases and the J segment 5 bases; nucleotides outside the gene matches: 3. Per germline, CDR1 SGHNT and CDR2 YYREEE (reference sequence). CDR3 nucleotide sequence: TGTGCCAGCAGCTTTGACAGGGGACACGAGCAGTACTTC. Protein sequence: CASSFDRGHEQYF.

The chain carries TRBV5-1 and TRBJ2-2; TRBD2 aligns across 12 bases. Germline lookup yields CDR1 SGHRS and CDR2 YFSETQ. The CDR3 is 17 residues long. Trimming removed 4 bases from V and 0 bases from J; junction bases left unmatched: 4. This CDR3 is CASSPGLAGSNTGELFF. CDR3 nucleotide sequence: TGCGCCAGCAGCCCGGGACTAGCGGGTTCGAACACCGGGGAGCTGTTTTTT.

This clone was recorded once. The chain employs TRBV30 and TRBJ2-2, with D perhaps matching TRBD1 or TRBD2 (5 bases each). The CDR3 sequence is 14 residues long. Germline CDR1 GTSNPN, CDR2 SVGIG (reference sequence). Trimming left V 2 bases short and J 2 bases short, with 9 bases between. The CDR3 DNA follows: TGTGCCTGGAGTAAGGGACGTAACACCGGGGAGCTGTTTTTT. This gives the protein CAWSKGRNTGELFF.